Listed here are 13 T cell receptor beta chains from one sample, sequenced in a study of T cells in Graves' hyperthyroidism and ophthalmopathy. RNA transcripts provided the source from which TCR beta CDR3 regions were amplified. When the TCR CDR3 underwent first-round RT-PCR, the HTBI primer set was used. TCRdb processed the multiplex PCR reads anew with MiXCR; each CDR3 protein has one entry. The sample lists around 200,000 distinct CDR3 sequences; about a sixth were seen once. Source material: blood. The receptors stem from a man aged 35 to 55 with Graves' hyperthyroidism.

This clonotype was recorded at least ten times. The V gene is TRBV12-3 or TRBV12-4, the J gene TRBJ1-1; D is possibly TRBD1 (5 bases). Trimming stripped 7 bases from V and 0 bases from J, with 9 bases between. The CDR3 length is 13 residues. CDR3 coding DNA: TGTGCCAGCACCCCAGGGTTGAACACTGAAGCTTTCTTT. This gives the protein CASTPGLNTEAFF.

With respect to this clonotype: This may be a read error, as it is one base from a much larger clone. V and J are TRBV30 and TRBJ2-2, with 10 bases aligning to TRBD2. Trimming removed 4 bases from V and 7 bases from J; junction bases left unmatched: 9. The CDR3 contains 15 residues. Germline CDR1 GTSNPN, CDR2 SVGIG (reference sequence). In DNA, the CDR3 is TGTGCCTGGAACGCCCTGGGACTAGCGATCGGGGAGCTGTTTTTT. Its translation is CAWNALGLAIGELFF.

A few counts support this clonotype. This sequence joins TRBV15 and TRBJ2-5, with TRBD1 identical over 9 bases. The CDR3 loop spans 15 amino acids. Per the germline V gene, CDR1 is LNHNV and CDR2 is YYDKDF (reference sequence). Unmatched junction bases numbered 6, after V lost 2 bases and J lost 5 bases. This chain's CDR3 is CATSRRQGERETQYF. The CDR3 nucleotides are TGTGCCACCAGCAGACGACAGGGGGAAAGGGAGACCCAGTACTTC. The whole variable domain, filled in from reference TRBV15 and TRBJ2-5, reads DAMVIQNPRYQVTQFGKPVTLSCSQTLNHNVMYWYQQKSSQAPKLLFHYYDKDFNNEADTPDNFQSRRPNTSFCFLDIRSPGLGDTAMYLCATSRRQGERETQYFGPGTRLLVL.

This clonotype was counted a few times. The CDR3 is CASSLDYGTGNYEQYF. As DNA, the CDR3 is TGTGCCAGCAGCTTAGATTACGGGACGGGAAACTACGAGCAGTACTTC. The genes are TRBV11-2 and TRBJ2-7, with D perhaps matching TRBD1 or TRBD2 (5 bases each). The germline CDR1 and CDR2 sequences are SGHAT and FQNNGV. The CDR3 extends over 16 amino acids. V was cut by 0 bases and J by 3 bases, with 15 bases left in between.

This clonotype was picked up many times. The chain uses TRBV7-8 and TRBJ2-7; 10 bases align to TRBD1. The CDR3 runs to 15 residues. Losses at the gene ends were 3 bases for V and 6 bases for J; bases not matched to a gene: 8. Germline CDR1 SGHVS, CDR2 FQNEAQ. The CDR3 DNA reads as TGTGCCAGCAGCTTTGAGGGACAGGGGTTGGGCGAGCAGTACTTC. The encoded protein is CASSFEGQGLGEQYF.

The rearrangement uses TRBV11-2 and TRBJ1-1; D ambiguous. Per the germline V gene, CDR1 is SGHAT and CDR2 is FQNNGV. The CDR3 is 13 residues long. With 2 bases removed from V and 4 bases from J, the gap between germline ends came to 8 bases. The CDR3 DNA reads TGTGCCAGCAGCTTAATGCCAACCACTGAAGCTTTCTTT. This codes for CASSLMPTTEAFF.

The chain combines TRBV6-6 with TRBJ1-2; TRBD1 matches at 7 bases. From germline, CDR1 is MNHNY and CDR2 SVGAGI (reference sequence). The CDR3 totals 14 residues. The V segment lost 0 bases and the J segment 6 bases; nucleotides outside the gene matches: 4. Here the CDR3 reads CASSYSQGRDGYTF. CDR3 DNA: TGTGCCAGCAGTTACTCACAGGGGAGGGATGGCTACACCTTC.

This clonotype was seen repeatedly, ten times or more. The V and J genes are TRBV7-3 and TRBJ2-7; the match to TRBD2 covers 9 bases. Germline V gene sequence: CDR1 SGHTA, CDR2 FQGTGA. This CDR3 is built from 14 residues. For the CDR3, the DNA is TGTGCTGGAAGAGGGGTGACTAGCGGATACGAGCAGTACTTC. Its protein is CAGRGVTSGYEQYF.

This clonotype was picked up many times. The chain is built from TRBV7-9 and TRBJ1-1, with a tentative D call TRBD1 (5 bases). Germline V gene lookup returns CDR1 SEHNR and CDR2 FQNEAQ (reference sequence). V was trimmed by 5 bases and J by 1 base, leaving 14 bases between them. The CDR3 runs to 15 residues. CDR3 DNA: TGTGCCAGCAGCCGACGGTCGGGGGGGAACACTGAAGCTTTCTTT. It encodes CASSRRSGGNTEAFF.

This clonotype was observed at least ten times. The genes are TRBV24-1 and TRBJ2-1; D may correspond to TRBD1 or TRBD2 (5 bases each). Germline CDR1 and CDR2: KGHDR and SFDVKD. V was pared by 4 bases and J by 2 bases, with 11 bases between. The CDR3 length is 15 residues. CDR3 coding DNA: TGTGCCACCAGTGACCCCGTGGGACCCTACAATGAGCAGTTCTTC. Protein: CATSDPVGPYNEQFF.

This rearrangement joins TRBV11-3 to TRBJ2-1; 10 bases are shared with TRBD2. The CDR3 contains 15 residues. From germline, CDR1 is SGHNT and CDR2 YENEEA. The J segment lost 6 bases and the V segment lost 5 bases, leaving 7 bases of the junction unmatched. DNA of the CDR3: TGTGCCAGCAGCCATGGGACTAGCGAGGGCAATGAGCAGTTCTTC. Amino acids: CASSHGTSEGNEQFF.

This clonotype was observed a handful of times. CDR3 protein: CSAERGTYNEQFF. For the CDR3, the DNA is TGCAGTGCCGAGCGGGGTACCTACAATGAGCAGTTCTTC. The chain uses TRBV20-1 and TRBJ2-1, with TRBD2 matching over 7 bases. CDR1 and CDR2 from the germline V gene are DFQATT and SNEGSKA (reference sequence). Trimming removed 6 bases from V and 2 bases from J; junction bases left unmatched: 4. This CDR3 has 13 amino acids.

This clonotype was recorded a few times. The J gene is TRBJ2-2, the V gene TRBV6-2 or TRBV6-3; the D is unclear. CDR1 and CDR2 (germline): MNHEY, SVGEGT. Trimming took 2 bases from V and 4 from J, leaving 5 bases between them. This CDR3 has 13 residues. The CDR3 DNA reads as TGTGCCAGCAGTTACCTCAGCACCGGGGAGCTGTTTTTT. Translation: CASSYLSTGELFF.